This is a list of T cell receptor beta chains from one sample in a study of graft-versus-host responses after intestinal transplantation. Measured with immunoSEQ multiplex PCR; TCRdb has only the in-frame clones, and not every one. The repertoire has fewer than 20,000 clones, 65% to 85% of them found once; the top ten carry roughly 8%. Sequencing was performed on ileum tissue, taken approximately 480 days after intestinal transplant. The receptors here all came from a human patient who received an intestinal transplant, so some T cells may come from the graft donor. Both conserved end residues are part of each CDR3. A D gene is named only where the DNA matches it firmly. The size field is filled for only some rows; it gives once, few, many or a size class.

j_gene,v_gene,abundance,d_gene,CDR3nt,CDR3aa
TRBJ2-5,TRBV5-5,NA,NA,TGTGCCAGCAGCTTGCAGGACGAGACCCAGTACTTC,CASSLQDETQYF
TRBJ1-6,TRBV5-4,NA,NA,TGTGCCAGCAGCTTGGTTGGGCAGGGAGTGAATAATTCACCCCTCCACTTT,CASSLVGQGVNNSPLHF
TRBJ2-7,TRBV10-3,NA,NA,TGTGCCATCAGCCAGGGGGGCGAGCAGTACTTC,CAISQGGEQYF
TRBJ1-1,TRBV11-2,once,TRBD1,TGTGCCAGCAGCCCGGGACAGGGGGCCCCTGAAGCTTTCTTT,CASSPGQGAPEAFF
TRBJ2-3,TRBV15,once,TRBD2,TGTGCCACCAGCAAAATGACTAGCGGGATCGGAGATACGCAGTATTTT,CATSKMTSGIGDTQYF
TRBJ1-1,TRBV7-6,NA,NA,TGTGCCAGCAGCTTAGCGCGGTTAGGGAGGGGAACTGAAGCTTTCTTT,CASSLARLGRGTEAFF
TRBJ2-5,TRBV9,NA,NA,TGTGCCAGCAGCGATGGGACTGTCGGGAAGACCCAGTACTTC,CASSDGTVGKTQYF
TRBJ2-7,TRBV9,NA,TRBD2,TGTGCCAGCAGCCCCTGGGGGGGTCACTACGAGCAGTACTTC,CASSPWGGHYEQYF
TRBJ1-2,TRBV6-5,NA,NA,TGTGCCAGCAGTGATGTGCCTCGGGGCTACACCTTC,CASSDVPRGYTF
TRBJ1-1,TRBV27,NA,NA,TGTGCCAGCAGTTTAAGTGAGGGGGTTACTGAAGCTTTCTTT,CASSLSEGVTEAFF
TRBJ2-7,TRBV7-9,NA,TRBD1,TGTGCCAGTAGTGGGACAGGGGCCTACGAGCAGTACTTC,CASSGTGAYEQYF
TRBJ2-1,TRBV4-1,few,TRBD2,TGCGCCAGCAGCCAAGATCAGGGACTAGCTTACAATGAGCAGTTCTTC,CASSQDQGLAYNEQFF
TRBJ2-3,TRBV6-1,few,NA,TGTGCCAGCAGTGATTCCCCAGATACGCAGTATTTT,CASSDSPDTQYF
TRBJ2-3,TRBV19,NA,NA,TGTGCCAGTAGTTTCCGGGGGGCTGGAGATACGCAGTATTTT,CASSFRGAGDTQYF
TRBJ1-2,TRBV6-5,NA,NA,TGTGCCAGCAGTTACCGCTCGGTGGGGGCCATTTATGGCTACACCTTC,CASSYRSVGAIYGYTF
TRBJ1-6,TRBV9,NA,NA,TGTGCCAGCAGCGTAGGATCCTATAATTCACCCCTCCACTTT,CASSVGSYNSPLHF
TRBJ2-3,TRBV7-9,NA,NA,TGTGCCAGCAGCTTAGGAATTACAGGGAGGACAGATACGCAGTATTTT,CASSLGITGRTDTQYF
TRBJ1-2,TRBV11-2,NA,NA,TGTGCCAGCAGCCCCGGGACGGCCTATGGCTACACCTTC,CASSPGTAYGYTF
TRBJ2-3,TRBV5-1,NA,NA,TGCGCCAGCAGCTTGGAACAGCTCACAGATACGCAGTATTTT,CASSLEQLTDTQYF
TRBJ2-7,TRBV5-1,NA,TRBD2,TGCGCCAGCAGCTTGATATCGGGGACTAGCTCCTACGAGCAGTACTTC,CASSLISGTSSYEQYF
TRBJ1-1,TRBV5-8,once,NA,TGTGCCAGCAGCCAACAGGGAGGCACTGAAGCTTTCTTT,CASSQQGGTEAFF
TRBJ2-7,TRBV2,NA,TRBD1,TGTGCCAGCCGAACAGGGGGCGGCTCCTACGAGCAGTACTTC,CASRTGGGSYEQYF
TRBJ1-1,TRBV11-1,NA,NA,TGTGCCAGCAGCTTAGCGCTCGGGGACGGCACTGAAGCTTTCTTT,CASSLALGDGTEAFF
TRBJ2-5,TRBV29-1,NA,TRBD1,TGCAGCGTTAAGGACAGGGGGGAGACCCAGTACTTC,CSVKDRGETQYF
TRBJ1-5,TRBV9,NA,NA,TGTGCCAGCAGCCGAGATGGGGATCAGCCCCAGCATTTT,CASSRDGDQPQHF